These 15 T cell receptor beta chains were all obtained from the same sample, sequenced in a study of cytomegalovirus exposure and HLA in healthy donors. Both 60 Vbeta primers and 13 Jbeta primers went into the PCR. This table comes from immunoSEQ multiplex PCR, and its TCRdb copy is limited to in-frame clones, with some not included. The data show 100,000 to 150,000 clones, approximately 80% seen once. The sample taken for sequencing was PBMCs. All receptors derive from a female donor in good health and CMV-seronegative.

V and J are TRBV11-3 and TRBJ2-3; a possible D gene is TRBD2 (6 bases). The CDR3 is 14 amino acids. Germline V gene data show CDR1 as SGHNT and CDR2 as YENEEA. V lost 3 bases to trimming and J lost 6 bases, with 13 bases between them. CDR3: CASSFSGSFDTQYF. CDR3 coding DNA: TGTGCCAGCAGCTTCAGCGGGTCCTTTGATACGCAGTATTTT. The variable domain in full, completed from reference TRBV11-3 and TRBJ2-3, reads EAGVVQSPRYKIIEKKQPVAFWCNPISGHNTLYWYLQNLGQGPELLIRYENEEAVDDSQLPKDRFSAERLKGVDSTLKIQPAELGDSAVYLCASSFSGSFDTQYFGPGTRLTVL.

This clone was seen only a few times. This chain joins TRBV7-2 and TRBJ2-7; TRBD2 is a possible D gene (6 bases). The CDR3 totals 17 residues. V lost 4 bases and J lost 0, with 19 bases in between. Germline-derived CDR1 and CDR2 are SGHTA and FQGNSA. CDR3 DNA sequence: TGTGCCAGCAGCTGGGGCGGGCTGCGGAGGGGCTCCTACGAGCAGTACTTC. Its translation: CASSWGGLRRGSYEQYF.

The chain employs TRBV5-1 and TRBJ1-1; D unresolved. Germline loops: CDR1 SGHRS, CDR2 YFSETQ. This CDR3 has 14 amino acids. V gave up 4 bases and J gave up 0 bases, with 10 bases separating them. The CDR3 nucleotides read TGCGCCAGCAGCCCCTCTACAGTGAACACTGAAGCTTTCTTT. This translates into CASSPSTVNTEAFF.

The DNA of the CDR3 is TGTGCCAGCAGCTTAACGACTAGCTACGAGCAGTACTTC. Its translation: CASSLTTSYEQYF. The chain combines TRBV7-3 with TRBJ2-7, with D perhaps TRBD2 (6 bases). V was trimmed by 0 bases and J by 3 bases, leaving 6 bases between them. Germline V gives CDR1 SGHTA, CDR2 FQGTGA. This CDR3 region has 13 residues.

The chain employs TRBV5-1 and TRBJ2-3; D is unresolved. The germline V gene has CDR1 SGHRS and CDR2 YFSETQ. The CDR3 extends over 15 amino acids. The germline V and J ends were trimmed by 0 bases and 0 bases, with 8 bases remaining between them. The CDR3 nucleotides are TGCGCCAGCAGCTTGGGCCCAACTAGCACAGATACGCAGTATTTT. Amino acid sequence: CASSLGPTSTDTQYF.

The CDR3 nucleotides are TGTGCCAGAACCGGGCGGGAGGTAAGGCGCGAGCAGTACTTC. Translating gives CARTGREVRREQYF. This chain joins TRBV5-3 and TRBJ2-5, with 8 positions matching TRBD2. Gene TRBJ2-7 matches the end of the DNA better, so the J call may be wrong. TRBV5-3 is filed as an ORF, its function uncertain. The CDR3 runs to 14 residues.

This clone was observed once. The rearrangement joins TRBV9 to TRBJ1-4; D may be TRBD1 (5 bases). Germline CDR1 reads SGDLS; CDR2 reads YYNGEE. CDR3 length equals 14 residues. V lost 3 bases and J lost 5, with 11 bases in between. The CDR3 is CASSADNGNEKLFF. Written as DNA, the CDR3 is TGTGCCAGCAGCGCGGACAATGGGAATGAAAAACTGTTTTTT.

The chain is built from TRBV27 and TRBJ2-3; D gene ambiguous. Germline assignment: CDR1 MNHEY and CDR2 SMNVEV (reference sequence). This CDR3 has 13 amino acids. Trimming took off 4 bases at V and 4 bases at J, with 9 bases between the two ends. The CDR3 DNA is TGTGCCAGCAGTTCAACAAGCGCAGATACGCAGTATTTT. It is translated as CASSSTSADTQYF.

The rearrangement joins TRBV28 to TRBJ2-7; 12 nucleotides align to TRBD2. V gave up 6 bases and J gave up 6 bases; unmatched junction bases: 6. The CDR3 contains 14 residues. Germline CDR1 MDHEN, CDR2 SYDVKM. CDR3 DNA sequence: TGTGCCAGCAGGGTACTAGCGGGAGGAGGCGAGCAGTACTTC. Translating it yields CASRVLAGGGEQYF.

The rearrangement uses TRBV28 and TRBJ2-7, with D possibly being TRBD1 (6 bases). The CDR3 consists of 16 residues. V gave up 4 bases and J gave up 3 bases, with 19 bases separating them. The germline gives CDR1 MDHEN, CDR2 SYDVKM. The CDR3 nucleotides are TGTGCCAGCAGTTCCATCGGGACACCAAACTTCTACGAGCAGTACTTC. As protein: CASSSIGTPNFYEQYF.

V and J are TRBV9 and TRBJ2-7; TRBD2 matches at 7 bases. The CDR3 spans 15 residues. Germline loops: CDR1 SGDLS, CDR2 YYNGEE. V dropped 3 bases and J dropped 7; count of bases not matched to a gene: 13. The CDR3 region has the DNA TGTGCCAGCAGCGAGCAGGCGGGAGTGTACGAGGAGCAGTACTTC. The encoded protein is CASSEQAGVYEEQYF.

The V and J genes are TRBV27 and TRBJ1-4; D perhaps matches TRBD1 (5 bases). CDR3 length equals 13 residues. The germline gives CDR1 MNHEY, CDR2 SMNVEV (reference sequence). V lost 8 bases to trimming and J lost 10 bases, with 17 bases between them. CDR3 coding DNA: TGTGCCAGCGCTTCAGGGAGGTTTGGAAAACTGTTTTTT. This sequence encodes CASASGRFGKLFF.

The CDR3 loop is CASNRQDLDYTF. DNA of the CDR3: TGTGCCAGCAACCGACAGGATTTAGACTACACCTTC. V usage is TRBV5-8 and J usage is TRBJ1-2; a weak D match, TRBD1 (6 bases). The V end lost 6 bases, the J end lost 10 bases, and 16 bases lay between the germline ends. The CDR3 sequence is 12 residues long. CDR1 and CDR2 from the germline V gene are SGHTS and YDEGEE.

This chain links TRBV5-1 with TRBJ1-1; 7 bases fit TRBD1. This CDR3 is built from 15 residues. The germline V gene encodes CDR1 SGHRS and CDR2 YFSETQ. V trimming: 5 bases; J trimming: 4 bases; junction bases outside the gene matches: 11. The CDR3 bases are TGCGCCAGCAGAAGGGAAGGGGGCGCGGGCACTGAAGCTTTCTTT. Translated: CASRREGGAGTEAFF. Complete variable domain (other parts from reference TRBV5-1 and TRBJ1-1): KAGVTQTPRYLIKTRGQQVTLSCSPISGHRSVSWYQQTPGQGLQFLFEYFSETQRNKGNFPGRFSGRQFSNSRSEMNVSTLELGDSALYLCASRREGGAGTEAFFGQGTRLTVV.

In this sample, this clone turned up a few times. The chain joins TRBV2 to TRBJ1-3; possibly TRBD1 for D (5 bases). Per germline, CDR1 SNHLY and CDR2 FYNNEI. The CDR3 is made up of 14 amino acids. V was trimmed by 3 bases and J by 0 bases, leaving 6 bases between them. In nucleotides, the CDR3 is TGTGCCAGCAGTGATGGACACTCTGGAAACACCATATATTTT. It codes for CASSDGHSGNTIYF.